These 3 T cell receptor beta chains were all obtained from the same sample, sequenced in a study of blood T cells in healthy people across ages. Then a second PCR, running about 6 to 11 cycles, was carried out with a sample-barcoded 5' primer and a J-beta primer mix. Using its own MiXCR run on the 5' RACE reads, TCRdb lists one record per CDR3 protein. Of 600,000 to 1,000,000 distinct CDR3 sequences detected, around 25% appear once; the ten largest clones hold approximately 3.7%. A further study also used this sample, focusing on T cells of mothers and their children.

Sample: blood. The receptors originated from a boy aged 5-17 years in good health.

This clonotype was seen more than once but under ten times. Germline is not matched at one junction end, which may reflect a read error. CDR3 coding DNA: TGTGCCAGCAGTAAGTTGCCAGGGGGCAGTGAAACTTTCTTT. Protein sequence: CASSKLPGGSETFF. The chain joins TRBV14 to TRBJ1-1; 8 bases agree with TRBD1. Germline CDR1 reads SGHDN; CDR2 reads FVKESK. This CDR3 has 14 residues.

V gene TRBV13 combines with J gene TRBJ1-4; D is perhaps TRBD1 (5 bases). Trimming took 4 bases from V and 5 from J, leaving 11 bases between them. CDR3 length: 14 residues. From germline, CDR1 is PRHDT and CDR2 FYEKMQ (reference sequence). CDR3 nucleotide sequence: TGTGCCAGCAGCTGGGGACGGCTGAATGAAAAACTGTTTTTT. It codes for CASSWGRLNEKLFF.

The chain has TRBV7-9 and TRBJ2-5; 10 nucleotides agree with TRBD1. The J call may be in error: the DNA end matches TRBJ2-7 better. CDR3 length equals 13 residues. CDR1 and CDR2 (germline): SEHNR, FQNEAQ (reference sequence). The CDR3 sequence is CASTGQGNYEQYF. The CDR3, as DNA: TGTGCCAGTACGGGACAGGGGAACTACGAGCAGTACTTC.